These 30 T cell receptor beta chains came from one sample sequenced in a study of blood T cell repertoires in COVID-19. Using immunoSEQ multiplex PCR, the repertoire was profiled, and TCRdb retains in-frame clones only, with some absent. The sample consists of approximately 89,000 clones, nearly 95% of them appearing once. The material sequenced was peripheral blood. The receptors here all came from a human donor with active COVID-19. The donor label of this sample is uncertain.

The rearrangement links TRBV6-6 to TRBJ2-7, with 9 bases aligning to TRBD2. Trimming cost V 8 bases and J 7 bases; bases outside gene matches: 6. Per germline, CDR1 MNHNY and CDR2 SVGAGI (reference sequence). This CDR3 has 12 amino acids. CDR3 in DNA: TGTGCCAGCTGCACTAGCGGGCGTGAGCAGTACTTC. This sequence encodes CASCTSGREQYF.

The chain uses TRBV15 and TRBJ1-2, with 12 bases that match TRBD1. Germline loops: CDR1 LNHNV, CDR2 YYDKDF (reference sequence). There are 18 residues in the CDR3. Unmatched junction bases numbered 9, after V lost 0 bases and J lost 4 bases. DNA of the CDR3: TGTGCCACCAGCAGAGAACCGGGACAGGGGGCGATGAGCTATGGCTACACCTTC. As protein: CATSREPGQGAMSYGYTF.

The CDR3 coding sequence is TGTGCCAGTAGTATTGGGCATAGCGGGGGTGCGAAAAACATTCAGTACTTC. Protein: CASSIGHSGGAKNIQYF. J is TRBJ2-4 and V is TRBV19, with 9 bases aligning to TRBD2. J lost 4 bases, V lost 3 bases, and 10 bases had no gene match. CDR3 length: 17 amino acids. From germline, CDR1 is LNHDA and CDR2 SQIVND (reference sequence).

This clone was observed once. V and J are TRBV27 and TRBJ2-1; tentative D call: TRBD1 (6 bases). The CDR3 length is 11 residues. The germline gives CDR1 MNHEY, CDR2 SMNVEV (reference sequence). The V end was cut by 8 bases, the J end by 12 bases, with 14 bases between. The CDR3 DNA is TGTGCCAGCGGGTGGACAGTTTTGCAGTTCTTC. It translates to CASGWTVLQFF.

The chain employs TRBV14 and TRBJ1-2; TRBD1 agrees at 7 bases. Trimming took 4 bases from V and 8 from J; bases not matched to a gene: 10. Germline V lookup: CDR1 SGHDN, CDR2 FVKESK. This CDR3 spans 14 amino acids. CDR3 residues: CASSPLTGRGGYTF. The CDR3 DNA sequence: TGTGCCAGCAGCCCCTTGACAGGGAGAGGAGGCTACACCTTC.

The J gene is TRBJ1-1, the V gene TRBV6-6; 7 nucleotides align to TRBD1. There are 16 residues in the CDR3. J gave up 4 bases and V 4 bases, and 12 bases lay outside the gene matches. The germline CDR1 and CDR2 sequences are MNHNY and SVGAGI (reference sequence). CDR3: CASSFDRAPTVTEAFF. The DNA for the CDR3 is TGTGCCAGCAGTTTCGACAGGGCCCCGACCGTCACTGAAGCTTTCTTT.

The V call is TRBV3-1 (or the pseudogene TRBV3-2), the J call TRBJ1-3, with a tentative D call TRBD1 (5 bases). Between the trimmed V and J ends, which lost 4 bases and 8 bases, there was a span of 9 bases. The CDR3 is 12 amino acids. CDR1 is LGHDT, CDR2 YNNKEL, per germline (reference sequence). The CDR3 reads CASSRGGDTIYF. CDR3 sequence (DNA): TGTGCCAGCAGCCGTGGGGGGGACACCATATATTTT.

The chain is built from TRBV20-1 and TRBJ2-7; perhaps TRBD1 as D (5 bases). This CDR3 has 13 residues. Trimming cost V 3 bases and J 1 base, with 10 bases left between them. Per the germline V gene, CDR1 is DFQATT and CDR2 is SNEGSKA (reference sequence). The CDR3 loop is CSASDPGSYEQYF. The CDR3 DNA reads TGCAGTGCTAGTGACCCAGGGTCCTACGAGCAGTACTTC.

The V and J genes are TRBV19 and TRBJ1-2; D gene ambiguous. The germline V gene encodes CDR1 LNHDA and CDR2 SQIVND (reference sequence). The CDR3 has 15 amino acids. V was trimmed by 5 bases and J by 5 bases, leaving 18 bases between them. CDR3 bases: TGTGCCAGTAGTCCCCCCCCGAGCGGGAAATATGGCTACACCTTC. Amino acid sequence: CASSPPPSGKYGYTF.

The chain carries TRBV7-6 and TRBJ2-7, with D unclear. Per the germline V gene, CDR1 is SGHVS and CDR2 is FNYEAQ. V lost 1 base and J 0 bases, leaving 13 bases between the germline ends. The CDR3 sequence is 16 residues long. CDR3 bases: TGTGCCAGCAGCTTAGATGGCAGGATGAGCTCCTACGAGCAGTACTTC. This codes for CASSLDGRMSSYEQYF.

V and J are TRBV6-5 and TRBJ2-7; 11 positions agree with TRBD1. The CDR3 covers 15 residues. Germline lookup yields CDR1 MNHEY and CDR2 SVGAGI. V lost 7 bases and J lost 6; bases outside the gene matches: 11. CDR3 amino acids: CASTPGTGGRTEQYF. In DNA form, the CDR3 reads TGTGCCAGCACCCCCGGGACAGGGGGTCGAACCGAGCAGTACTTC.

The rearrangement uses TRBV9 and TRBJ2-1; D may be TRBD1 (5 bases). Germline V gene data show CDR1 as SGDLS and CDR2 as YYNGEE. V was clipped by 0 bases and J by 2 bases, with 9 bases between them. This CDR3 is built from 15 residues. CDR3 in DNA: TGTGCCAGCAGCGTAGAAGGGGTCCCCTACAATGAGCAGTTCTTC. Translating it yields CASSVEGVPYNEQFF.

The chain joins TRBV4-3 to TRBJ1-2; tentative D call: TRBD1 (6 bases). This CDR3 is built from 16 residues. Germline lookup yields CDR1 LGHNA and CDR2 YSLEER. V lost 2 bases and J lost 4, with 17 bases in between. CDR3 residues: CASSQTHRGAGYGYTF. In DNA form, the CDR3 reads TGCGCCAGCAGCCAAACACATCGGGGGGCCGGCTATGGCTACACCTTC.

In DNA form, the CDR3 reads TGTGCCAGCAGCCCGACCCGGACTATCACTAGCACAGATACGCAGTATTTT. This codes for CASSPTRTITSTDTQYF. The rearrangement joins TRBV7-2 to TRBJ2-3, with a tentative D call TRBD2 (6 bases). The length of the CDR3 is 17 residues. Germline CDR1 and CDR2: SGHTA and FQGNSA. Trimming stripped 5 bases from V and 0 bases from J, with 18 bases between. Variable domain in full (rest from reference TRBV7-2 and TRBJ2-3): GAGVSQSPSNKVTEKGKDVELRCDPISGHTALYWYRQSLGQGLEFLIYFQGNSAPDKSGLPSDRFSAERTGGSVSTLTIQRTQQEDSAVYLCASSPTRTITSTDTQYFGPGTRLTVL.

V and J are TRBV29-1 and TRBJ1-2; no clear D gene. The V gene's germline CDR1 is SQVTM and CDR2 ANQGSEA. The CDR3 covers 11 residues. CDR3 region: CGSRQGYGYTF. The CDR3 DNA is TGCGGCTCTAGGCAAGGCTATGGCTACACCTTC. Full variable domain (missing parts from reference TRBV29-1 and TRBJ1-2): SAVISQKPSRDICQRGTSLTIQCQVDSQVTMMFWYRQQPGQSLTLIATANQGSEATYESGFVIDKFPISRPNLTFSTLTVSNMSPEDSSIYLCGSRQGYGYTFGSGTRLTVV.

The rearrangement links TRBV5-1 to TRBJ2-7; D is possibly TRBD2 (6 bases). Per the germline V gene, CDR1 is SGHRS and CDR2 is YFSETQ. Trimming left V 5 bases short and J 2 bases short, with 11 bases between. This CDR3 is built from 13 residues. This CDR3 reads CASSEGLTYEQYF. The CDR3 DNA follows: TGCGCCAGCAGTGAGGGACTTACCTACGAGCAGTACTTC.

J is TRBJ2-2 and V is TRBV28; 7 positions match TRBD2. Germline CDR1 and CDR2: MDHEN and SYDVKM. The junction had 23 bases not matched to a gene; V was cut back by 10 bases and J by 6 bases. CDR3 length: 18 amino acids. The CDR3 DNA follows: TGTGCCACCCATGCCCAGGGCGGACGGGGGGTCCGGCCCGGGGAGCTGTTTTTT. This encodes CATHAQGGRGVRPGELFF. Complete variable domain (other parts from reference TRBV28 and TRBJ2-2): DVKVTQSSRYLVKRTGEKVFLECVQDMDHENMFWYRQDPGLGLRLIYFSYDVKMKEKGDIPEGYSVSREKKERFSLILESASTNQTSMYLCATHAQGGRGVRPGELFFGEGSRLTVL.

CDR3 region: CASSFRDSGTDTQYF. CDR3 nucleotide sequence: TGCGCCAGCAGCTTCCGGGACAGCGGCACAGATACGCAGTATTTT. The V gene is TRBV5-1, the J gene TRBJ2-3; 7 bases fit TRBD1. Trimming at V came to 2 bases and at J to 1 base, leaving 4 bases not matched to a gene. CDR1 is SGHRS, CDR2 YFSETQ, per germline. This CDR3 is built from 15 residues.

The CDR3 bases are TGTGCCACCAGTGACTCTAAAAACAGGGGTCCGTTTAGCAATGAGCAGTTCTTC. It codes for CATSDSKNRGPFSNEQFF. The chain joins TRBV24-1 to TRBJ2-1; 7 nucleotides align to TRBD1. V gave up 4 bases and J gave up 6 bases; unmatched junction bases: 17. The germline CDR1 and CDR2 sequences are KGHDR and SFDVKD. The CDR3 runs to 18 residues.

The chain links TRBV7-2 to TRBJ2-1; D possibly corresponds to TRBD1 (6 bases). Germline V gives CDR1 SGHTA, CDR2 FQGNSA. Between the trimmed V and J ends, which lost 8 bases and 3 bases, there was a span of 14 bases. CDR3 length equals 14 residues. The CDR3, as DNA: TGTGCCAGCGGAGCTGGACAGCTCTACAATGAGCAGTTCTTC. This encodes CASGAGQLYNEQFF. Looking up the rest from reference TRBV7-2 and TRBJ2-1 gives the full variable domain: GAGVSQSPSNKVTEKGKDVELRCDPISGHTALYWYRQSLGQGLEFLIYFQGNSAPDKSGLPSDRFSAERTGGSVSTLTIQRTQQEDSAVYLCASGAGQLYNEQFFGPGTRLTVL.

The V and J genes are TRBV4-3 and TRBJ1-6, with TRBD1 matching 7 bases. CDR1 is LGHNA and CDR2 is YSLEER in the germline V gene. With 2 bases clipped from V and 6 bases from J, the junction kept 10 bases outside the gene matches. The CDR3 sequence is 17 residues long. CDR3 loop: CASSQMLKTGTNSPLHF. The CDR3 DNA follows: TGCGCCAGCAGCCAAATGCTCAAGACAGGGACTAATTCACCCCTCCACTTT.

The V and J genes are TRBV28 and TRBJ1-4; TRBD1 agrees at 7 bases. J gave up 8 bases and V 2 bases, and 2 bases lay outside the gene matches. CDR1 and CDR2 from the germline V gene are MDHEN and SYDVKM. CDR3 length: 13 residues. This chain's CDR3 is CASSLTGAEKLFF. The CDR3 DNA is TGTGCCAGCAGTTTAACAGGGGCGGAAAAACTGTTTTTT.

The chain has TRBV5-1 and TRBJ2-2; D gene ambiguous. Per germline, CDR1 SGHRS and CDR2 YFSETQ. Trimming stripped 0 bases from V and 3 bases from J, with 12 bases between. This CDR3 is built from 16 residues. CDR3 bases: TGCGCCAGCAGCTTGGCCAGAGGCACTCACACCGGGGAGCTGTTTTTT. Amino acid sequence: CASSLARGTHTGELFF.

Turning to this clone: Other nucleotide sequences in the sample specify the same CDR3. J is TRBJ2-7 and V is TRBV29-1; 8 bases fit TRBD1. This CDR3 region has 14 residues. The V segment lost 6 bases and the J segment 2 bases; nucleotides outside the gene matches: 9. From germline, CDR1 is SQVTM and CDR2 ANQGSEA. CDR3 sequence: CSVAKDRATYEQYF. CDR3 DNA: TGCAGCGTCGCTAAGGACAGGGCTACCTACGAGCAGTACTTC.

The chain joins TRBV30 to TRBJ2-7, with 9 bases lining up with TRBD1. V trimming: 0 bases; J trimming: 3 bases; junction bases outside the gene matches: 9. The germline gives CDR1 GTSNPN, CDR2 SVGIG (reference sequence). This CDR3 has 16 residues. The CDR3 DNA sequence: TGTGCCTGGAGTGTACCTACCCGGGACAGGGTCTACGAGCAGTACTTC. This encodes CAWSVPTRDRVYEQYF.

The chain links TRBV6-2 or TRBV6-3 to TRBJ1-2; weak D call: TRBD1 (5 bases). This CDR3 comprises 16 residues. Per the germline V gene, CDR1 is MNHEY and CDR2 is SVGEGT. The ends were cut back, 0 bases at V and 4 bases at J, with 15 bases in the middle. In DNA, the CDR3 is TGTGCCAGCAGTTACTCGATTAGGGGCTCGGGCTATGGCTACACCTTC. Translation: CASSYSIRGSGYGYTF.

The gene calls are TRBV7-9 and TRBJ2-7, with 13 nucleotides matching TRBD2. Losses at the gene ends were 5 bases for V and 4 bases for J; bases not matched to a gene: 5. Per the germline V gene, CDR1 is SEHNR and CDR2 is FQNEAQ (reference sequence). This CDR3 is built from 15 residues. The CDR3 nucleotides read TGTGCCAGCAGCCTGGGACTAGCGGGGCCGTACGAGCAGTACTTC. As protein: CASSLGLAGPYEQYF.

The chain links TRBV28 to TRBJ1-5, with unresolved D. The CDR3 totals 14 residues. Germline CDR1 reads MDHEN; CDR2 reads SYDVKM. V shed 1 base and J shed 4 bases, with 8 bases lying between them. CDR3 residues: CASSLSPRNQPQHF. CDR3 DNA sequence: TGTGCCAGCAGTTTATCCCCTAGAAATCAGCCCCAGCATTTT.

V gene TRBV20-1 combines with J gene TRBJ2-1; TRBD2 aligns across 9 bases. The germline V gene has CDR1 DFQATT and CDR2 SNEGSKA (reference sequence). J lost 0 bases, V lost 3 bases, and 15 bases had no gene match. CDR3 length: 19 amino acids. CDR3 DNA: TGCAGTGCTAGTTGGGTAGCGGGGGATTTATTAGGCTCCTACAATGAGCAGTTCTTC. Its translation: CSASWVAGDLLGSYNEQFF.

This sequence joins TRBV19 and TRBJ1-4, with 9 bases fitting TRBD1. The germline V gene encodes CDR1 LNHDA and CDR2 SQIVND (reference sequence). The junction had 6 bases not matched to a gene; V was cut back by 8 bases and J by 8 bases. The CDR3 runs to 13 residues. CDR3 DNA: TGTGCCAGTGGGGACAGGGCCATCGAAAAACTGTTTTTT. Protein: CASGDRAIEKLFF.